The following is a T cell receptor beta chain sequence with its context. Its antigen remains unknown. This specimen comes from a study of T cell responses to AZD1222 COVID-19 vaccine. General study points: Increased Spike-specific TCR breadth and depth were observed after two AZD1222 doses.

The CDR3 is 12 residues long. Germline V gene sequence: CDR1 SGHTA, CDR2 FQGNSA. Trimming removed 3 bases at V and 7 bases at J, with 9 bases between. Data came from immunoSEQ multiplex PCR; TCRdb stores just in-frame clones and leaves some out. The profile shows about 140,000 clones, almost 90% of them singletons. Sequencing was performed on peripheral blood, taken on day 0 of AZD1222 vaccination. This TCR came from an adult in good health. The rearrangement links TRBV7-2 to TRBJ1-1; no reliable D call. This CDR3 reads CASSFRSVEAFF. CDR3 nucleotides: TGTGCCAGCAGCTTCCGTTCCGTTGAAGCTTTCTTT. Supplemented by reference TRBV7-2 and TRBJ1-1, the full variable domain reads GAGVSQSPSNKVTEKGKDVELRCDPISGHTALYWYRQSLGQGLEFLIYFQGNSAPDKSGLPSDRFSAERTGGSVSTLTIQRTQQEDSAVYLCASSFRSVEAFFGQGTRLTVV.